This is a list of T cell receptor beta chains from one sample in a study of T cells in Graves' hyperthyroidism and ophthalmopathy. Each CDR3 protein gets one entry after TCRdb re-called the multiplex PCR reads with MiXCR. The sample carries about 640,000 distinct CDR3 sequences, roughly 14% recorded once. The sequenced sample was blood. Source of these receptors: a woman aged 45-60 years with Graves' ophthalmopathy. Each CDR3 is given with its conserved first and last residue. The order of the fields is D gene, V gene, J gene, clone size, CDR3 DNA, CDR3 protein. D genes are given only for firm matches. Size is omitted from some rows. Given values are once, few, many or a class for expanded clones.

-,TRBV27,TRBJ1-1,many,TGTGCCGCGCGGAACACTGAAGCTTTCTTT,CAARNTEAFF
-,TRBV18,TRBJ1-1,many,TGTGCCAGCTCACCATTGGTCATAAGCGTTGGCACTGAAGCTTTCTTT,CASSPLVISVGTEAFF
-,TRBV6-1,TRBJ2-1,many,TGTGCCAGCAGTGAGCTGGGGCGGAGCTCCTACAATGAGCAGTTCTTC,CASSELGRSSYNEQFF
-,TRBV3-1,TRBJ1-2,many,TGTGCCAGCAGCCAAGTCTGGGACACCAGATCTAACTATGGCTACACCTTC,CASSQVWDTRSNYGYTF
-,TRBV29-1,TRBJ1-4,few,TGCAGCGTTACAGGTGCAACTAATGAAAAACTGTTTTTT,CSVTGATNEKLFF
-,TRBV20-1,TRBJ2-5,many,TGCAGTGGGGGGTGGGAGACCCAGTACTTC,CSGGWETQYF
TRBD2,TRBV6-1,TRBJ2-7,many,TGTGCCAGCACCCTTACGGGGAGGTTGGGACTAGCGGCATACGAGCAGTACTTC,CASTLTGRLGLAAYEQYF
-,TRBV27,TRBJ2-1,-,TGTGCCAGCAGTTTCGGTGGACGGGAGCAGTTCTTC,CASSFGGREQFF
TRBD1,TRBV7-3,TRBJ1-1,-,TGTGCCAGCAGTGCCCAGGGGGCAGGGTTCACTGAAGCTTTCTTT,CASSAQGAGFTEAFF
TRBD2,TRBV28,TRBJ2-7,-,TGTGCCAGCAGTCAAACGGGACTAGCGGGCTACGAGCAGTACTTC,CASSQTGLAGYEQYF
-,TRBV3-2,TRBJ1-4,many,TGTGCCAGCAGCCAAGAAATAGGCCCGACAGGTCGGGGGCTTAATGAAAAACTGTTTTTT,CASSQEIGPTGRGLNEKLFF
-,TRBV27,TRBJ1-2,many,TGTGCCAGCAGTGATGACTACAACTATGGCTACACCTTC,CASSDDYNYGYTF
-,TRBV5-1,TRBJ1-1,many,TGCGCCAGCAGCAAGGCCCTTGGGAACACTGAAGCTTTCTTT,CASSKALGNTEAFF
-,TRBV7-2,TRBJ1-4,many,TGTGCCAGCAGCGCGCAGACAGCAACTAATGAAAAACTGTTTTTT,CASSAQTATNEKLFF
-,TRBV19,TRBJ1-2,many,TGTGCCAGTAAGGACGACAGCTATGAAGGCTACACCTTC,CASKDDSYEGYTF
-,TRBV7-2,TRBJ1-5,many,TGTGCCAGCAGCTTTCAGGGTGGAGGCAATCAGCCCCAGCATTTT,CASSFQGGGNQPQHF
TRBD1,TRBV5-1,TRBJ2-7,many,TGCGCCAGCAGCTTGAGGACAGGCCGTATCTACGAGCAGTACTTC,CASSLRTGRIYEQYF
TRBD1,TRBV29-1,TRBJ2-2,many,TGCAGCGTCGACGGACAGGGAGGAACCGGGGAGCTGTTTTTT,CSVDGQGGTGELFF
-,TRBV27,TRBJ1-2,many,TGTGCCAGCAGTATGGACAGTCTCTATGGCTACACCTTC,CASSMDSLYGYTF
-,TRBV3-1,TRBJ1-1,many,TGTGCCAGCAGCCAAAGGGCCCGAGGTGGGGAAGCTTTCTTT,CASSQRARGGEAFF
-,TRBV6-5,TRBJ1-5,many,TGTGCCAGCAGTTACTCGCAGGGCAATCAGCCCCAGCATTTT,CASSYSQGNQPQHF
TRBD2,TRBV3-1,TRBJ2-2,-,TGTGCCAGCAACAACGGACTAGCGGGATCCGGGGAGCTGTTTTTT,CASNNGLAGSGELFF
-,TRBV7-2,TRBJ2-1,many,TGTGCCAGCAGCTTAGAAAGTACCTACAATGAGCAGTTCTTC,CASSLESTYNEQFF
-,TRBV19,TRBJ1-1,-,TGTGCCAGTAGTAATCAGGGACTGAACACTGAAGCTTTCTTT,CASSNQGLNTEAFF
-,TRBV28,TRBJ1-1,many,TGTGCCAGCAGCTTACTTATGAACACTGAAGCTTTCTTT,CASSLLMNTEAFF
-,TRBV6-2/TRBV6-3,TRBJ1-2,-,TGTGCCAGCAGTTACTCACTAACAGGAAACTATGGCTACACCTTC,CASSYSLTGNYGYTF
TRBD2,TRBV20-1,TRBJ2-3,-,TGCAGTGCTAGGCAACTAGCGGGCGTGACAGATACGCAGTATTTT,CSARQLAGVTDTQYF
TRBD2,TRBV11-3,TRBJ2-1,-,TGTGCCAGCAGCCGACTAGCTGGCTCCTACAATGAGCAGTTCTTC,CASSRLAGSYNEQFF
TRBD1,TRBV19,TRBJ1-5,-,TGTGCCAGTAGTAGGACAGGGTTAGGTCAGCCCCAGCATTTT,CASSRTGLGQPQHF
TRBD2,TRBV9,TRBJ2-3,few,TGTGCCAGCAGCGTAGATCGCGGGAGGGCCACAGATACGCAGTATTTT,CASSVDRGRATDTQYF
TRBD1,TRBV12-3/TRBV12-4,TRBJ2-4,many,TGTGCCAGCAGTTGGGGGGACAGGGGGCGCTTTTACATTCAGTACTTC,CASSWGDRGRFYIQYF
TRBD1,TRBV14,TRBJ1-2,-,TGTGCCAGCAGCCCTGATCCGGGACAGGGGTTCGGGGGCTACACCTTC,CASSPDPGQGFGGYTF
-,TRBV20-1,TRBJ1-1,-,TGCAGTGCTAGGCGACAGGCTCCACCTCGGGACACTGAAGCTTTCTTT,CSARRQAPPRDTEAFF
TRBD2,TRBV9,TRBJ2-5,few,TGTGCCAGCAGCGTATCCCCCCTAGCGGGCCAAGAGACCCAGTACTTC,CASSVSPLAGQETQYF
TRBD2,TRBV5-1,TRBJ2-1,many,TGCGCCAGCAGCATACTGACTAGCGGGACCGATGAGCAGTTCTTC,CASSILTSGTDEQFF
-,TRBV7-3,TRBJ2-5,-,TGTGCCAGCAGCTTCACTAACGGGGTAAAAGAGACCCAGTACTTC,CASSFTNGVKETQYF
TRBD2,TRBV19,TRBJ2-3,many,TGTGCCAGTAGTACTAGCGGGAGGGCAGATACGCAGTATTTT,CASSTSGRADTQYF
TRBD1,TRBV7-8,TRBJ2-7,-,TGTGCCAGCAGCCCTACCGGACAGGTCCACTCCTACGAGCAGTACTTC,CASSPTGQVHSYEQYF
TRBD1,TRBV7-9,TRBJ2-5,few,TGTGCCAGCAGCTTAAGACAGGGGGCAAAGTACTTC,CASSLRQGAKYF
-,TRBV7-9,TRBJ1-4,many,TGTGCCAGCAGCCGCCCTGGGACAACAAGATTTGAAAAACTGTTTTTT,CASSRPGTTRFEKLFF
TRBD1,TRBV12-3/TRBV12-4,TRBJ1-5,many,TGTGCCAGCAGTTTAGGGACAGGGTACCAGCCCCAGCATTTT,CASSLGTGYQPQHF
-,TRBV7-9,TRBJ2-5,-,TGTGCCAGCAGCTCCTGGACAGCCGAAGAGACCCAGTACTTC,CASSSWTAEETQYF